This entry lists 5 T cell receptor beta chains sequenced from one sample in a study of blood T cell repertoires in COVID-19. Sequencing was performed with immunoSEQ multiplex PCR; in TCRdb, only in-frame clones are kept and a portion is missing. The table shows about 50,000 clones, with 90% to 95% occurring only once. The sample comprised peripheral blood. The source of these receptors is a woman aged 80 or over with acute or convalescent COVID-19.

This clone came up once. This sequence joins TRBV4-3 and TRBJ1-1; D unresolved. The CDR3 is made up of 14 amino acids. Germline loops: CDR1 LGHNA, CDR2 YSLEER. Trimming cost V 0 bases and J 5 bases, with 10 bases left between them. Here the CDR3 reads CASSQDSSGTEAFF. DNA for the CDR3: TGCGCCAGCAGCCAAGATTCTTCGGGGACTGAAGCTTTCTTT.

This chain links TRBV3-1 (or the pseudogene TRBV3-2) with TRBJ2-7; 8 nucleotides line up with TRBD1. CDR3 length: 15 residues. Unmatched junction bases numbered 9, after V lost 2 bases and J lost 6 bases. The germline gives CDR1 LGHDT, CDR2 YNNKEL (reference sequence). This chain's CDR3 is CASSQISSQGGEQYF. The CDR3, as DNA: TGTGCCAGCAGCCAAATCTCCTCACAGGGGGGCGAGCAGTACTTC.

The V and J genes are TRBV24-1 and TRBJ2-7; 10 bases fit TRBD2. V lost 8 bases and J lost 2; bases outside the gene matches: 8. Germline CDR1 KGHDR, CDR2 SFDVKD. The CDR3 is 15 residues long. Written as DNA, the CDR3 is TGTGCCACCAAGGGGATTAGCGGGAGGACCTACGAGCAGTACTTC. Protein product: CATKGISGRTYEQYF.

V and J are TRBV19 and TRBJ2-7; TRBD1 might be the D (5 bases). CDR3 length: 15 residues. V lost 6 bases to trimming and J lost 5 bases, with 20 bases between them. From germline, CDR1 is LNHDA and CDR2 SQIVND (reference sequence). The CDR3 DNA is TGTGCCAGTAGCACGCGAGGTGTAGGGGCGAACGAGCAGTACTTC. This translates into CASSTRGVGANEQYF. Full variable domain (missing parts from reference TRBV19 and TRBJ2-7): DGGITQSPKYLFRKEGQNVTLSCEQNLNHDAMYWYRQDPGQGLRLIYYSQIVNDFQKGDIAEGYSVSREKKESFPLTVTSAQKNPTAFYLCASSTRGVGANEQYFGPGTRLTVT.

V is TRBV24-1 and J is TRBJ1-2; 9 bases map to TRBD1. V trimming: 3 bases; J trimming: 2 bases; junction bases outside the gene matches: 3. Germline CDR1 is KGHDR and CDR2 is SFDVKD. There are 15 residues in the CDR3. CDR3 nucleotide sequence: TGTGCCACCAGTGATACCGGGACAGGGAACTATGGCTACACCTTC. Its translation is CATSDTGTGNYGYTF.